This T cell receptor beta chain was recorded in a study of T cell responses to AZD1222 COVID-19 vaccine. Study background: Researchers grouped second doses given at about 4 or about 12 weeks into one pool.

Study findings and constraints: Spike was spanned by vaccine-associated CD4 TCRs, which were dominant at 160-218 and 743-854. Without day 14 samples, only post-peak T cell repertoires were studied. Two AZD1222 administrations were followed by greater Spike-specific TCR breadth and depth.

The germline V gene encodes CDR1 SGHAT and CDR2 FQNNGV. CDR3 length: 13 residues. The V gene lost 2 bases and the J gene lost 1 base, with 2 bases spanning the gap. The repertoire was sequenced with immunoSEQ multiplex PCR; TCRdb's copy has only in-frame clones and lacks some. The sample records approximately 120,000 clones, roughly 90% being singletons. This clone showed up just once. Its antigen remains unidentified. The chain uses TRBV11-2 and TRBJ1-4; D is ambiguous. The source material was peripheral blood, sampled on day 0 of AZD1222 vaccination. The clonotype was recovered from an adult in good health. The CDR3 DNA follows: TGTGCCAGCAGCTTATTAACTAATGAAAAACTGTTTTTT. It is translated as CASSLLTNEKLFF.